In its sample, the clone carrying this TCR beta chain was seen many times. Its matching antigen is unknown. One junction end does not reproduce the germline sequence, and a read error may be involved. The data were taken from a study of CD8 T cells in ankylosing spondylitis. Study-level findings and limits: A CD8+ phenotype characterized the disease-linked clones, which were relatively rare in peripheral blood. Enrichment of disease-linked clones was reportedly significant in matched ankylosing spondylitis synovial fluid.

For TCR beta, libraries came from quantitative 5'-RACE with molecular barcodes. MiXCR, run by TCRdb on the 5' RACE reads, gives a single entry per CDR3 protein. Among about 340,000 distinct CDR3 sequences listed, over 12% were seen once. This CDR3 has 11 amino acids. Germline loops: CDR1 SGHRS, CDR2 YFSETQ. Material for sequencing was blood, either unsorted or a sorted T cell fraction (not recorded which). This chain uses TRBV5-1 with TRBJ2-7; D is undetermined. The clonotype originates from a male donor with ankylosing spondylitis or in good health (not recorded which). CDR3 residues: CASSSAYEQYF. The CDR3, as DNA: TGTGCCAGCAGCTCCGCCTACGAGCAGTACTTC.